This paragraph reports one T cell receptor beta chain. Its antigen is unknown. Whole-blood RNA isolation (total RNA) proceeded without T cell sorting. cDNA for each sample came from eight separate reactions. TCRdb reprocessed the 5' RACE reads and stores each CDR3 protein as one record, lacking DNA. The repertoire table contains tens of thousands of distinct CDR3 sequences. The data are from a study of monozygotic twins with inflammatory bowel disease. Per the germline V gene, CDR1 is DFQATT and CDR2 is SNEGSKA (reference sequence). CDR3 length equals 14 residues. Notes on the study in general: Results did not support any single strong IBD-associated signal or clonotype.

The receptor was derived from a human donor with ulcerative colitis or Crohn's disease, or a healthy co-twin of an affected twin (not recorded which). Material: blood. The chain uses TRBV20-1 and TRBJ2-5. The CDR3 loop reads CSAREVSWGETQYF.